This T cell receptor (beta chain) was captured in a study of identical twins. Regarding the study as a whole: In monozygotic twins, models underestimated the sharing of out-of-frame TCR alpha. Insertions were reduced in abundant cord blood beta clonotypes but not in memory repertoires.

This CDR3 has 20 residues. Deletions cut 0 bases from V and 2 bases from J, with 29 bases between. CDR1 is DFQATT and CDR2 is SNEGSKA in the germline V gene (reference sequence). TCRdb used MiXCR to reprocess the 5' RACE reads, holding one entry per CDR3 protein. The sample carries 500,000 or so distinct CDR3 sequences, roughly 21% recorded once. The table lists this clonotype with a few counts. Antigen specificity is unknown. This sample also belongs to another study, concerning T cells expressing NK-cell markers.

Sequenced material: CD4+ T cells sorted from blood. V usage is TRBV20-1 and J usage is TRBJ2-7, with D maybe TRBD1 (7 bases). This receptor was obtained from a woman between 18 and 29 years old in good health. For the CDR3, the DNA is TGCAGTGCTAGAGATCTAGGGACTCGAGGGGGCGGGTGGCGTACCTACGAGCAGTACTTC. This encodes CSARDLGTRGGGWRTYEQYF.